This T cell receptor (beta chain) comes out of a study of T cell responses to AZD1222 COVID-19 vaccine. Study-level points and caveats: Reportedly, nearly half the spike-specific TCRs target unmutated variant regions. Compared with day 0, the breadth and depth of the Spike-specific TCR repertoire rose significantly after two doses of AZD1222. Seropositive AZD1222 recipients at baseline numbered only six or seven.

It was second doses at about 4 or about 12 weeks that were pooled. Details on this clone: Its target is not known.

Deletions cut 3 bases from V and 4 bases from J, with 10 bases between. Germline CDR1 is MRHNA and CDR2 is SNTAGT. This CDR3 contains 13 residues. Repertoires were generated with immunoSEQ multiplex PCR, while TCRdb's copy carries only in-frame clones and drops some. There are under 150,000 clones in the sample; around 94% occur only once, and 1.6% lies in the top ten. The material was peripheral blood, obtained 28 days after the second AZD1222 dose. The receptor was derived from an adult who received the AZD1222 COVID-19 vaccine. The V gene is TRBV6-4, the J gene TRBJ2-7, with D possibly called TRBD1 or TRBD2 (5 bases each). This CDR3 reads CASSERDGYEQYF. CDR3 in DNA: TGTGCCAGCAGTGAAAGGGACGGATACGAGCAGTACTTC.